The 6 T cell receptor beta chains listed next were all sequenced from one sample in a study of blood T cell repertoires in COVID-19. The assay was immunoSEQ multiplex PCR, and TCRdb's table has in-frame clones only and misses some. The sample includes about 180,000 clones, about 84% of them seen just once. Sequencing was carried out using peripheral blood. The receptor set was obtained from a person aged 65-85 years with COVID-19, enrolled during active disease.

With respect to this clone: This sequence may be a read error, since a much larger clone differs from it by one base. The V and J genes are TRBV3-1 (or the pseudogene TRBV3-2) and TRBJ1-1, with D perhaps TRBD1 (5 bases). The CDR3 runs 13 residues. The germline gives CDR1 LGHDT, CDR2 YNNKEL (reference sequence). The V gene lost 5 bases and the J gene lost 1 base, with 8 bases spanning the gap. CDR3: CASSYRRNTEAFF. The CDR3 region has the DNA TGTGCCAGCAGCTACAGGAGGAACACTGAAGCTTTCTTT.

The J gene is TRBJ2-7, the V gene TRBV3-1 (or the pseudogene TRBV3-2), with 8 nucleotides matching TRBD1. There are 13 residues in the CDR3. V trimming: 0 bases; J trimming: 6 bases; junction bases outside the gene matches: 1. The germline gives CDR1 LGHDT, CDR2 YNNKEL (reference sequence). CDR3 region: CASSQDRGREQYF. The DNA for the CDR3 is TGTGCCAGCAGCCAAGACAGGGGGCGCGAGCAGTACTTC.

The V gene is TRBV5-1, the J gene TRBJ1-6; 8 bases are a match to TRBD1. Unmatched junction bases numbered 5, after V lost 3 bases and J lost 9 bases. Germline V gene lookup returns CDR1 SGHRS and CDR2 YFSETQ. The CDR3 extends over 14 amino acids. The CDR3 here is CASSSQGAASPLHF. In DNA form, the CDR3 reads TGCGCCAGCAGCTCGCAGGGGGCTGCTTCACCCCTCCACTTT.

The chain has TRBV5-1 and TRBJ2-3; D is perhaps TRBD1 (5 bases). V gave up 3 bases and J gave up 4 bases, with 12 bases separating them. This CDR3 spans 14 amino acids. CDR1 SGHRS and CDR2 YFSETQ come from the germline V gene. The DNA of the CDR3 is TGCGCCAGCAGCTCCCAGGGCGGTCCAGATACGCAGTATTTT. It codes for CASSSQGGPDTQYF.

The chain uses TRBV5-8 and TRBJ1-2; TRBD1 matches 7 bases. The CDR3 totals 13 residues. V lost 5 bases, J lost 2 bases, and 3 bases stayed unmatched. CDR1 is SGHTS and CDR2 is YDEGEE in the germline V gene. DNA of the CDR3: TGTGCCAGCAGACCCAGGGGGAACTATGGCTACACCTTC. It yields the protein CASRPRGNYGYTF.

The chain uses TRBV6-5 and TRBJ1-4; D may be TRBD1 (5 bases). Germline CDR1 is MNHEY and CDR2 is SVGAGI. Between the trimmed V and J ends, which lost 3 bases and 1 base, there was a span of 9 bases. CDR3 length: 15 amino acids. This chain's CDR3 is CASSYGGGTNEKLFF. The DNA of the CDR3 is TGTGCCAGCAGTTATGGCGGGGGAACTAATGAAAAACTGTTTTTT.